Below, one T cell receptor beta chain is given with its context. No cognate antigen has been identified for it. No base-level quality is on record; no much larger clone is a single base apart. The sample originates from a study of CD8 T cells in ankylosing spondylitis (dated 2017 in TCRdb). Concerning the study at large: The study profiled T cell receptor beta repertoires in healthy donors and ankylosing spondylitis patients to find disease-linked TCR variants. In total, the full study cohort was made up of 100 to 140 healthy donors and 25 to 30 ankylosing spondylitis patients. Peripheral blood was sampled, and synovial fluid was also collected from ankylosing spondylitis patients.

Sequencing relied on an Illumina HiSeq 2500. Quantitative 5'-RACE with molecular barcodes was the method used to prepare the TCR beta libraries. The original pipeline was this. To identify disease-linked TCR variants, a new computational method was used, one built on a probabilistic model of VDJ rearrangement. The public sequencing data were trimmed at Q25 with fastp and processed into clonotypes with MiXCR by TCRdb, which kept only in-frame beta chains. Rows with one shared CDR3 protein collapse into an entry with the most common genes and DNA. TCRdb, rather than the study authors, made the V and J calls. In this sample the table shows hundreds of thousands of distinct CDR3 sequences, 26% of which occur a single time. Of the sample, about 0.9% falls within the top ten clones. Beyond this particular receptor, the publication reports: The disease-linked clones showed a CD8+ phenotype and occurred at relatively low frequencies in peripheral blood. Some of the motif variants had been reported before in the synovial fluid and blood of reactive arthritis patients, a finding that suggests common disease-initiation mechanisms. The disease-linked clones were reported as significantly enriched in matched synovial fluid samples from ankylosing spondylitis patients. A TCR beta motif of several highly homologous amino acid variants appeared characteristic of blood from ankylosing spondylitis patients.

The CDR3 numbers 11 residues from cysteine through phenylalanine. The kept DNA is CDR3 alone, 33 bases in frame from the first base. Trimming removed 5 bases from V and 4 bases from J, leaving 5 bases between the germline ends. Per the germline V gene, SNHLY is the CDR1 and FYNNEI is the CDR2. The V and J segments used are TRBV2 and TRBJ1-2, with no confidently assigned D gene. Sequenced: blood, either unsorted or a sorted T cell fraction (not recorded which). The TCR comes from a male donor with ankylosing spondylitis. The DNA is TGTGCCAGCAGTACGATCTATGGCTACACCTTC. Its coded protein is CASSTIYGYTF.